These T cell receptor beta chains were read from a single sample in a study of T-cell reconstitution after alpha-beta-depleted transplantation in children. TCRdb passed the PCR reads through MiXCR, listing each CDR3 protein once. The sample lists fewer than 450,000 distinct CDR3 sequences, under 20% occurring once. This sample comprised PBMCs, mostly from graft donor cells, obtained 360 days after TCRalphabeta/CD19-depleted stem cell transplant. Every receptor here comes from a male patient aged 2-10 years who had a stem cell transplant for acute lymphoblastic leukemia, so the T cells may come from the graft donor. Both conserved end residues are part of each CDR3. A D gene is named only where the DNA matches it firmly. Expanded clones are given a class, and other clones once, few, many or no size at all.

cdr3_aa: CSVEGRSSYNEQFF
cdr3_nt: TGCAGCGTTGAAGGGAGGAGCTCCTACAATGAGCAGTTCTTC
v_call: TRBV29-1
clone_size: -
d_call: -
j_call: TRBJ2-1

cdr3_aa: CASSPGSGQGPTNYGYTF
cdr3_nt: TGTGCCAGCTCACCAGGATCGGGACAGGGACCTACTAACTATGGCTACACCTTC
v_call: TRBV18
clone_size: -
d_call: TRBD1
j_call: TRBJ1-2

cdr3_aa: CASRRQELNEKLFF
cdr3_nt: TGTGCCAGCAGGAGACAGGAACTTAATGAAAAACTGTTTTTT
v_call: TRBV12-3/TRBV12-4
clone_size: few
d_call: -
j_call: TRBJ1-4

cdr3_aa: CASSKVPSSYEQYF
cdr3_nt: TGTGCCAGCAGTAAAGTTCCAAGCTCCTACGAGCAGTACTTC
v_call: TRBV6-2/TRBV6-3
clone_size: few
d_call: -
j_call: TRBJ2-7

cdr3_aa: CASSPGIHTEAFF
cdr3_nt: TGCGCCAGCAGCCCAGGGATCCACACTGAAGCTTTCTTT
v_call: TRBV5-1
clone_size: few
d_call: -
j_call: TRBJ1-1

cdr3_aa: CASSLTSGRGTGELFF
cdr3_nt: TGTGCCAGCAGCTTAACTAGCGGGAGAGGCACCGGGGAGCTGTTTTTT
v_call: TRBV7-3
clone_size: many
d_call: TRBD2
j_call: TRBJ2-2

cdr3_aa: CATSRDRPGTGDYGYTF
cdr3_nt: TGTGCCACCAGCAGAGACCGTCCCGGGACAGGAGACTATGGCTACACCTTC
v_call: TRBV15
clone_size: -
d_call: TRBD1
j_call: TRBJ1-2

cdr3_aa: CASSLAGGTRTDTQYF
cdr3_nt: TGTGCCAGCAGCTTGGCCGGAGGGACACGGACAGATACGCAGTATTTT
v_call: TRBV5-6
clone_size: few
d_call: -
j_call: TRBJ2-3

cdr3_aa: CASSYSAPPGTGVNEQFF
cdr3_nt: TGTGCCAGCAGTTACTCGGCCCCGCCCGGGACAGGGGTCAATGAGCAGTTCTTC
v_call: TRBV6-5
clone_size: few
d_call: TRBD1
j_call: TRBJ2-1

cdr3_aa: CASSQGQYTEAFF
cdr3_nt: TGTGCCAGCAGCCAAGGACAGTACACTGAAGCTTTCTTT
v_call: TRBV7-2
clone_size: many
d_call: -
j_call: TRBJ1-1

cdr3_aa: CASSRRTSGTTYNEQFF
cdr3_nt: TGTGCCAGCAGCCGTAGGACTAGCGGGACCACCTACAATGAGCAGTTCTTC
v_call: TRBV6-2/TRBV6-3
clone_size: -
d_call: TRBD2
j_call: TRBJ2-1

cdr3_aa: CASSPSVEQYF
cdr3_nt: TGTGCCAGCAGCCCATCGGTGGAGCAGTACTTC
v_call: TRBV7-2
clone_size: few
d_call: -
j_call: TRBJ2-7

cdr3_aa: CATSRGGGRSEAFF
cdr3_nt: TGTGCCACCAGCAGAGGGGGGGGGCGGTCTGAAGCTTTCTTT
v_call: TRBV15
clone_size: -
d_call: -
j_call: TRBJ1-1

cdr3_aa: CSSGMSYNEQFF
cdr3_nt: TGCAGTAGCGGGATGTCCTACAATGAGCAGTTCTTC
v_call: TRBV29-1
clone_size: few
d_call: TRBD2
j_call: TRBJ2-1

cdr3_aa: CASSPTGTGNTIYF
cdr3_nt: TGTGCCAGCAGCCCGACAGGGACTGGAAACACCATATATTTT
v_call: TRBV13
clone_size: few
d_call: TRBD1
j_call: TRBJ1-3

cdr3_aa: CASSFSHSVAKNIQYF
cdr3_nt: TGTGCCAGCAGCTTCTCCCATTCGGTTGCCAAAAACATTCAGTACTTC
v_call: TRBV7-9
clone_size: -
d_call: -
j_call: TRBJ2-4

cdr3_aa: CASSSIGAGTVNTEAFF
cdr3_nt: TGTGCCAGCAGCTCCATAGGCGCCGGGACGGTGAACACTGAAGCTTTCTTT
v_call: TRBV7-8
clone_size: -
d_call: -
j_call: TRBJ1-1

cdr3_aa: CASSFSGTSGSGNEQFF
cdr3_nt: TGTGCCAGCAGTTTCTCAGGGACTAGCGGGAGTGGAAATGAGCAGTTCTTC
v_call: TRBV28
clone_size: -
d_call: TRBD2
j_call: TRBJ2-1

cdr3_aa: CASSPAPSTDTQYF
cdr3_nt: TGTGCCAGCAGTCCCGCCCCTAGCACAGATACGCAGTATTTT
v_call: TRBV28
clone_size: -
d_call: -
j_call: TRBJ2-3

cdr3_aa: CASSVAGEIFEQFF
cdr3_nt: TGTGCCAGCAGCGTAGCGGGAGAGATCTTTGAGCAGTTCTTC
v_call: TRBV12-3/TRBV12-4
clone_size: -
d_call: TRBD2
j_call: TRBJ2-1

cdr3_aa: CASSPERDYGYTF
cdr3_nt: TGTGCCAGCAGTCCCGAGCGGGACTATGGCTACACCTTC
v_call: TRBV12-3/TRBV12-4
clone_size: few
d_call: -
j_call: TRBJ1-2

cdr3_aa: CASSRGQNQPQHF
cdr3_nt: TGTGCCAGCAGCAGAGGACAGAATCAGCCCCAGCATTTT
v_call: TRBV7-9
clone_size: few
d_call: -
j_call: TRBJ1-5

cdr3_aa: CASSLGARGGLGDTQYF
cdr3_nt: TGTGCCAGCAGTTTAGGGGCTCGGGGCGGACTCGGAGATACGCAGTATTTT
v_call: TRBV12-3/TRBV12-4
clone_size: -
d_call: -
j_call: TRBJ2-3

cdr3_aa: CASSPTTGREQYF
cdr3_nt: TGTGCCAGCAGCCCTACTACAGGGCGGGAGCAGTACTTC
v_call: TRBV7-9
clone_size: few
d_call: -
j_call: TRBJ2-7

cdr3_aa: CASSSNIELAGETQYF
cdr3_nt: TGTGCCAGCAGCTCCAACATTGAACTAGCGGGAGAGACCCAGTACTTC
v_call: TRBV7-9
clone_size: -
d_call: TRBD2
j_call: TRBJ2-5

cdr3_aa: CASSLDLRQPQHF
cdr3_nt: TGTGCCAGCAGTTTAGATCTTCGTCAGCCCCAGCATTTT
v_call: TRBV12-3/TRBV12-4
clone_size: many
d_call: -
j_call: TRBJ1-5

cdr3_aa: CASSLAGKNNEQFF
cdr3_nt: TGTGCCAGCAGCTTAGCGGGGAAGAACAATGAGCAGTTCTTC
v_call: TRBV7-2
clone_size: few
d_call: -
j_call: TRBJ2-1

cdr3_aa: CASSFEGGIVGYTF
cdr3_nt: TGTGCCAGCAGCTTTGAGGGAGGGATTGTTGGCTACACCTTC
v_call: TRBV7-8
clone_size: -
d_call: -
j_call: TRBJ1-2

cdr3_aa: CASSTSAGASNGELFF
cdr3_nt: TGTGCCAGCAGCACCTCGGCGGGAGCTTCGAACGGGGAGCTGTTTTTT
v_call: TRBV6-1
clone_size: -
d_call: TRBD2
j_call: TRBJ2-2

cdr3_aa: CASSLRQASGNTIYF
cdr3_nt: TGTGCCAGCAGCTTGAGACAGGCCTCTGGAAACACCATATATTTT
v_call: TRBV7-9
clone_size: many
d_call: -
j_call: TRBJ1-3

cdr3_aa: CASLQANEQYF
cdr3_nt: TGTGCCAGCCTACAAGCCAACGAGCAGTACTTC
v_call: TRBV4-2
clone_size: -
d_call: -
j_call: TRBJ2-7

cdr3_aa: CASSLGYYSAYNEQFF
cdr3_nt: TGTGCCAGCAGTTTGGGCTACTACTCCGCCTACAATGAGCAGTTCTTC
v_call: TRBV12-3/TRBV12-4
clone_size: many
d_call: -
j_call: TRBJ2-1

cdr3_aa: CSVEILATDTQYF
cdr3_nt: TGCAGCGTTGAAATCCTAGCAACAGATACGCAGTATTTT
v_call: TRBV29-1
clone_size: few
d_call: -
j_call: TRBJ2-3

cdr3_aa: CSARDWARGKNIQYF
cdr3_nt: TGCAGTGCTAGAGATTGGGCCAGGGGCAAAAACATTCAGTACTTC
v_call: TRBV20-1
clone_size: few
d_call: -
j_call: TRBJ2-4

cdr3_aa: CASSSNPGGEGTGELFF
cdr3_nt: TGTGCCAGCAGTTCCAACCCAGGGGGCGAGGGCACCGGGGAGCTGTTTTTT
v_call: TRBV12-3/TRBV12-4
clone_size: many
d_call: TRBD1
j_call: TRBJ2-2

cdr3_aa: CAISESLLPQGEQYF
cdr3_nt: TGTGCCATCAGTGAGTCCTTACTCCCACAGGGCGAGCAGTACTTC
v_call: TRBV10-3
clone_size: -
d_call: -
j_call: TRBJ2-7

cdr3_aa: CASSLQGTGHYEQYF
cdr3_nt: TGTGCCAGCAGTCTGCAGGGGACAGGGCACTACGAGCAGTACTTC
v_call: TRBV27
clone_size: -
d_call: TRBD1
j_call: TRBJ2-7

cdr3_aa: CASSSSRQGGGRGYEQYF
cdr3_nt: TGTGCCAGCAGCTCATCGCGACAGGGGGGCGGGAGAGGGTACGAGCAGTACTTC
v_call: TRBV7-2
clone_size: few
d_call: TRBD1
j_call: TRBJ2-7

cdr3_aa: CSARGRTFSYNEQFF
cdr3_nt: TGCAGTGCTAGAGGTAGAACTTTCTCCTACAATGAGCAGTTCTTC
v_call: TRBV20-1
clone_size: -
d_call: -
j_call: TRBJ2-1

cdr3_aa: CATSLRISNQPQHF
cdr3_nt: TGTGCCACCTCCCTGCGGATTAGCAATCAGCCCCAGCATTTT
v_call: TRBV6-2/TRBV6-3
clone_size: -
d_call: -
j_call: TRBJ1-5

cdr3_aa: CASSLWTYNNEQFF
cdr3_nt: TGTGCCAGCAGCTTGTGGACGTATAACAATGAGCAGTTCTTC
v_call: TRBV7-2
clone_size: few
d_call: -
j_call: TRBJ2-1

cdr3_aa: CASSLDPGLHYEQYF
cdr3_nt: TGTGCCAGCAGCTTAGACCCGGGACTCCACTACGAGCAGTACTTC
v_call: TRBV7-9
clone_size: -
d_call: -
j_call: TRBJ2-7